Listed below are T cell receptor beta chains from one sample, sequenced in a study of PD-1 blockade in classical Hodgkin lymphoma. Profiled with immunoSEQ multiplex PCR; TCRdb holds only in-frame clones, not every one. Among tens of thousands of clones listed, 88% were seen once. The sample was CD4+ T cells from blood. These receptors were taken from a human donor with classical Hodgkin lymphoma. The CDR3 runs from the conserved cysteine through the conserved F or W. D genes are given only for firm matches. Clone sizes are given selectively: once, few, many, or a class where the clone is expanded.

TGTGCCACCAGCAGAGGTCGAGGGGAAGCTTTCTTT | CATSRGRGEAFF | TRBJ1-1 | NA | TRBV15 | NA | 12
TGTGCCAGCAGTTCCACCCTTGGACAGGGGATGGGGCGACATCAGCCCCAGCATTTT | CASSSTLGQGMGRHQPQHF | TRBJ1-5 | NA | TRBV27 | TRBD1 | 19
TGTGCCAGCAGCCGACGGGGTGAGCAGTTCTTC | CASSRRGEQFF | TRBJ2-1 | NA | TRBV6-1 | NA | 11
TGTGCCAGCAGTTTGGGTCAGGGGGCGCGGGAGACCCAGTACTTC | CASSLGQGARETQYF | TRBJ2-5 | once | TRBV28 | TRBD1 | 15
TGCGCCAGCGGATTCGGGACAGGGGATGAAAAACTGTTTTTT | CASGFGTGDEKLFF | TRBJ1-4 | NA | TRBV5-1 | TRBD1 | 14
TGTGCCAGCAGTGAATCCCGGACAGGGACGAACATTCAGTACTTC | CASSESRTGTNIQYF | TRBJ2-4 | NA | TRBV6-1 | TRBD1 | 15
TGTGCCAGCAGTTACCAAAAACGAGGAGCTGAAGCTTTCTTT | CASSYQKRGAEAFF | TRBJ1-1 | NA | TRBV6-6 | NA | 14
TGTGCCAGCAGCTTACTAGCGGTGTCCACAGATACGCAGTATTTT | CASSLLAVSTDTQYF | TRBJ2-3 | NA | TRBV5-8 | TRBD2 | 15
TGTGCCATCAGTGAAGGGACTAGCGGCTACGAGCAGTACTTC | CAISEGTSGYEQYF | TRBJ2-7 | NA | TRBV10-3 | TRBD2 | 14
TGTGCCATCAGTGAAAAGGGATTCAACTATGGCTACACCTTC | CAISEKGFNYGYTF | TRBJ1-2 | NA | TRBV10-3 | NA | 14